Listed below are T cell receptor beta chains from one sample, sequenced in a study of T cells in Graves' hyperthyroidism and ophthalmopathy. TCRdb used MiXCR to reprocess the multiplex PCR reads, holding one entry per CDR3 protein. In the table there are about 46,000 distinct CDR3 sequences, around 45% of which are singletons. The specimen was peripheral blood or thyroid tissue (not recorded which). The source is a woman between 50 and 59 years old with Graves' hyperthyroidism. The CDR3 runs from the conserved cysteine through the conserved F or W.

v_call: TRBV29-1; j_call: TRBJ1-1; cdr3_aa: CSGRAGDTEAFF
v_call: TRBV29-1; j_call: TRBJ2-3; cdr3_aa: CSATLAGDTQYF
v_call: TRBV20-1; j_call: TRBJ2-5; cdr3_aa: CSASGLAGEGETQYF
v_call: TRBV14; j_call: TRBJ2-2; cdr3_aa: CASSRTSGNTGELFF
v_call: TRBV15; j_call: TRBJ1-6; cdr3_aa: CATSRGGYSPLHF
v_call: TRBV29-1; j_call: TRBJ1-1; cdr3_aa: CSVGSGQLNTEAFF
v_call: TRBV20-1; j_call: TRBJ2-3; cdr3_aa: CSAGTSGSTDTQYF
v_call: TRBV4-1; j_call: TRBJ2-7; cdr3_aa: CASSQDPPPRQTYEQYF
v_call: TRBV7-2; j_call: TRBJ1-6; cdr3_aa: CTSSLGGDSPLHF
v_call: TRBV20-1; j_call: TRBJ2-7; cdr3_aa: CSAIAGTSGVSYEQYF
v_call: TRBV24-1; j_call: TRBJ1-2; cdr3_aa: CATEGGRTF
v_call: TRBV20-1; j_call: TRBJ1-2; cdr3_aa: CRGRLYGYTF
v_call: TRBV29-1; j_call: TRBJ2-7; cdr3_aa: CSVEPPPKGAAGMGYEQYF
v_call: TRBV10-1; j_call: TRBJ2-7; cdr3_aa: CASSVGPWDTEAFFGQGKRNEQYF
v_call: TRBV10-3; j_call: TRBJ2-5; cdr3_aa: CAIRETTSGPEETQYF
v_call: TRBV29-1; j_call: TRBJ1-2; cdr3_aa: CSIGQGTYGYTF
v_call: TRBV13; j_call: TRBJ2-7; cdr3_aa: CASSFRDRATYEQYF
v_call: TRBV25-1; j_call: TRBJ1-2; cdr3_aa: CASSRPGQGTIPYGYTF
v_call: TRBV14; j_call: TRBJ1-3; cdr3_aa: CASSQAARLGSGTAIYF
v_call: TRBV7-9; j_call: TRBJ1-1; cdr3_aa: CASSLVQIDTEAFF
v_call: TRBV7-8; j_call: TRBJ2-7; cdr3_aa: CASSIGHSYEQYF
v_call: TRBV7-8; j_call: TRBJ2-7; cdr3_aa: CASSYGLAGTYEQYF
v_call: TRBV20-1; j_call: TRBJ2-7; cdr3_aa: CSAIDRGVLGYEQYF
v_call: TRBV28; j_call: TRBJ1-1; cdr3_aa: CASSHSGQGNTEAFF
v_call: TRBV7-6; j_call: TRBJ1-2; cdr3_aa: CASSSGQGMVYGYAF
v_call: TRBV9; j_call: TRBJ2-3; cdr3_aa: CASSTTGRGIDTQYF
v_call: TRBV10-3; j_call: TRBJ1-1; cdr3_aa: CAISRRQVAFF
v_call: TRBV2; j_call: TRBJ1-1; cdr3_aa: CASSQTNTKAFF
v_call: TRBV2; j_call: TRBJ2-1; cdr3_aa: CARGGWRDNEQFF
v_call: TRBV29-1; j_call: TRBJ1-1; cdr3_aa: CSARSGQGANTEAFF